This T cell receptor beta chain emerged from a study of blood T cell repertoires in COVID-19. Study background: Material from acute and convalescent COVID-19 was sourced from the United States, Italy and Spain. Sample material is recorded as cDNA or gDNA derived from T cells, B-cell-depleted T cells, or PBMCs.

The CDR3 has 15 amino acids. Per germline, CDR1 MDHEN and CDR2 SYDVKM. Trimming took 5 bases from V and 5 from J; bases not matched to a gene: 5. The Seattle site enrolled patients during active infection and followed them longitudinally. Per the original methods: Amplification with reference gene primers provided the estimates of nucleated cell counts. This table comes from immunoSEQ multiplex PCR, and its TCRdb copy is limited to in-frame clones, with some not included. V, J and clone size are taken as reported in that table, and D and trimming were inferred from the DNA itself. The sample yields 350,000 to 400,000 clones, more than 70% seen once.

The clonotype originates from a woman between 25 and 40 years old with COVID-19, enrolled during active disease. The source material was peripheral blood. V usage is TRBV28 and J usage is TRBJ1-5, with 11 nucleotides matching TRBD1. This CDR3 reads CASSRPGQGDQPQHF. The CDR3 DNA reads TGTGCCAGCAGTCGACCGGGACAGGGGGATCAGCCCCAGCATTTT. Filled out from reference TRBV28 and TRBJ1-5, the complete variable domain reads DVKVTQSSRYLVKRTGEKVFLECVQDMDHENMFWYRQDPGLGLRLIYFSYDVKMKEKGDIPEGYSVSREKKERFSLILESASTNQTSMYLCASSRPGQGDQPQHFGDGTRLSIL.